This T cell receptor (beta chain) is drawn from a study of T cell responses to AZD1222 COVID-19 vaccine. Study findings and constraints: Among spike-specific TCRs, nearly half reportedly target unmutated variant regions. The repertoires were collected only after the peak T cell response. Donors were mostly white British, more females; clonal diversity possibly underestimated.

The protocol was immunoSEQ multiplex PCR, while the TCRdb copy is restricted to in-frame clones and leaves out a portion. The table lists 95,000 to 100,000 clones, about 92% of them singletons. Points on this clone: No antigen is known for it.

The V gene end was trimmed by 4 bases and the J gene end by 3 bases; junction bases not matched to a gene: 12. Germline lookup yields CDR1 SGHTA and CDR2 FQGTGA. There are 17 residues in the CDR3. This specimen consisted of peripheral blood, obtained on day 0 of AZD1222 vaccination. This chain joins TRBV7-3 and TRBJ1-3; 7 bases agree with TRBD1. The TCR sequence derives from an adult in good health. This chain's CDR3 is CASSSTNLTGFGNTIYF. CDR3 DNA sequence: TGTGCCAGCAGCTCGACGAACCTGACAGGGTTTGGAAACACCATATATTTT.